The clone carrying this TCR beta chain showed up just a few times. Its target is unknown. The data stem from a study of T cells in Graves' hyperthyroidism and ophthalmopathy. Findings and limits, study-wide: Separation of ophthalmopathy from stable hyperthyroidism was achieved by a 13 V-J model.

Amplification of TCR beta CDR3 regions was performed using RNA transcripts as template. First-round RT-PCR targeting the TCR CDR3 was performed with the HTBI primer set. TCRdb independently ran MiXCR on the multiplex PCR reads; one entry per CDR3 protein. Among 500,000 to 750,000 distinct CDR3 sequences listed, approximately 15% were seen once. V lost 6 bases and J 0 bases, leaving 17 bases between the germline ends. The CDR3 has 16 amino acids. Germline V lookup: CDR1 MDHEN, CDR2 SYDVKM. A Clinical Activity Score of at least 3, a NOSPECS grade of at least 4 and a duration under 3 months were recorded in the ophthalmopathy patients. The PBMCs were taken from roughly 10 ml of fresh peripheral blood.

What was sequenced was blood. The genes are TRBV28 and TRBJ1-2, with D perhaps matching TRBD1 (6 bases). The clonotype was recovered from a woman between 18 and 29 years old with Graves' ophthalmopathy. The CDR3 sequence: CASSSPGGAANYGYTF. CDR3 DNA: TGTGCCAGCAGCTCCCCTGGGGGGGCAGCTAACTATGGCTACACCTTC.